This record covers a single TCR beta chain. Its antigen is not identified. The record originates from a study of T cell responses to AZD1222 COVID-19 vaccine. Sequencing used immunoSEQ multiplex PCR; TCRdb keeps in-frame clones, though not all of them. The sample comprises some 120,000 clones, about 90% of which are singletons, and about 4.3% rests with the top ten. Study-level findings and limits: Scientists sampled the repertoires only once the peak T cell response had passed. Researchers report vaccine-associated CD4 TCRs spanning spike, with dominance at 160-218 and 743-854. Possibly, clonal diversity was underestimated; donors were largely white British and included more females. Among spike-specific TCRs, nearly half reportedly target unmutated variant regions.

This CDR3 has 14 residues. V lost 3 bases to trimming and J lost 5 bases, with 13 bases between them. Germline lookup yields CDR1 LNHDA and CDR2 SQIVND (reference sequence). The material sequenced was peripheral blood, taken on day 0 of MenACWY control vaccination. The source is an adult in good health. The gene calls are TRBV19 and TRBJ1-1; D might be TRBD1 (5 bases). CDR3 amino acids: CASSMGDRVTEAFF. The DNA for the CDR3 is TGTGCCAGTAGTATGGGGGATCGGGTAACTGAAGCTTTCTTT.